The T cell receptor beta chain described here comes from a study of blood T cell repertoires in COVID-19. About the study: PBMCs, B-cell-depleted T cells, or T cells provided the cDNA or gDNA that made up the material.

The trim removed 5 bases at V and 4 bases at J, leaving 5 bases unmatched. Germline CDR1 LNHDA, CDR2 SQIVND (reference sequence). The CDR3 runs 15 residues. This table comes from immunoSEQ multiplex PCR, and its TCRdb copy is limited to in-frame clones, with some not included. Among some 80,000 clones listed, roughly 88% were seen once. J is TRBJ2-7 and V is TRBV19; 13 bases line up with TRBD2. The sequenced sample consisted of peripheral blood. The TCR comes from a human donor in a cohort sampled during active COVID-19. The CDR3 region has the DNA TGTGCCAGTAGTGCCGGGACTAGCGGGAAGTACGAGCAGTACTTC. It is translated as CASSAGTSGKYEQYF.